The 22 T cell receptor beta chains listed next were all sequenced from one sample in a study of early T cells in non-severe SARS-CoV-2 infection (dated by TCRdb to the early 2020s). The library was made by 5' RACE. The instrument was a NextSeq 500. Clones were called with MiXCR by TCRdb after fastp trimmed the public reads at Q25, and only in-frame beta chains were retained. When rows share a CDR3 protein, they turn into one entry using the most common DNA and genes. Across this sample there are some 35,000 distinct CDR3 sequences, with roughly 3.9% seen only once. Clones ranked in the top ten supply 8% to 10% of the sample. The sample consisted of whole blood. These receptors came from an adult who was a healthcare worker with PCR-confirmed SARS-CoV-2 infection or an uninfected control (not recorded which).

This clonotype was found many times. The genes are TRBV18 and TRBJ1-5; TRBD1 matches 7 bases. V shed 2 bases and J 3 bases; nucleotides not matched to a gene: 1. CDR1 KGHSH and CDR2 LQKENI come from the germline V gene. This CDR3 has 14 residues. The DNA of the CDR3 is TGTGCCAGCTCACCAGGGACAGACAATCAGCCCCAGCATTTT. Amino acid sequence: CASSPGTDNQPQHF.

This clonotype occurred a few times. V is TRBV6-5 and J is TRBJ2-6, with D possibly matching TRBD1 (6 bases). The CDR3 has 15 amino acids. Germline V gene data show CDR1 as MNHEY and CDR2 as SVGAGI. Trimming took off 6 bases at V and 0 bases at J, with 9 bases between the two ends. The CDR3 spells CASRGASSGANVLTF. The DNA of the CDR3 is TGTGCCAGCAGGGGGGCCTCCTCTGGGGCCAACGTCCTGACTTTC.

V is TRBV14 and J is TRBJ2-2; possible D gene TRBD1, 5 bases. CDR1 is SGHDN, CDR2 FVKESK, per germline. V was cut by 5 bases and J by 4 bases, with 14 bases left in between. CDR3 size: 15 residues. CDR3 protein: CASSYAGHTTGELFF. CDR3 nucleotide sequence: TGTGCCAGCAGCTACGCAGGACATACCACCGGGGAGCTGTTTTTT.

At least ten counts were recorded for this clonotype. The gene calls are TRBV24-1 and TRBJ1-1; D is undetermined. V shed 1 base and J shed 5 bases, with 7 bases lying between them. The length of the CDR3 is 13 residues. CDR1 KGHDR and CDR2 SFDVKD come from the germline V gene. The CDR3 sequence: CATSDFKGTEAFF. Here the CDR3 DNA reads TGTGCCACCAGTGATTTTAAGGGTACTGAAGCTTTCTTT.

The table lists this clonotype with many counts. The chain combines TRBV5-1 with TRBJ2-1; a possible D gene is TRBD2 (6 bases). Per germline, CDR1 SGHRS and CDR2 YFSETQ. There are 14 residues in the CDR3. V shed 0 bases and J shed 7 bases, with 11 bases lying between them. In DNA, the CDR3 is TGCGCCAGCAGCTTGGCCGGGAGTGGGAATGAGCAGTTCTTC. Translating gives CASSLAGSGNEQFF.

This clonotype was recorded at least ten times. The gene calls are TRBV5-1 and TRBJ2-1, with 10 nucleotides matching TRBD2. Germline V gene sequence: CDR1 SGHRS, CDR2 YFSETQ. This CDR3 region has 16 residues. The trim removed 0 bases at V and 2 bases at J, leaving 2 bases unmatched. The CDR3 protein is CASSLGAGGTYNEQFF. The CDR3 nucleotides read TGCGCCAGCAGCTTGGGAGCGGGAGGGACCTACAATGAGCAGTTCTTC. The entire variable domain, with the rest obtained from reference TRBV5-1 and TRBJ2-1, is as follows: KAGVTQTPRYLIKTRGQQVTLSCSPISGHRSVSWYQQTPGQGLQFLFEYFSETQRNKGNFPGRFSGRQFSNSRSEMNVSTLELGDSALYLCASSLGAGGTYNEQFFGPGTRLTVL.

Many counts were recorded for this clonotype. V and J are TRBV27 and TRBJ2-3, with 8 bases aligning to TRBD2. Germline CDR1 MNHEY, CDR2 SMNVEV (reference sequence). This CDR3 is built from 15 residues. After removal of 4 bases from V and 5 bases from J, the junction contained 8 bases not matched to a gene. This chain's CDR3 is CASSSGGGLVDTQYF. DNA of the CDR3: TGTGCCAGCAGTTCCGGCGGGGGGCTGGTAGATACGCAGTATTTT.

This clonotype has at least ten counts. The chain has TRBV6-2 or TRBV6-3 and TRBJ2-1, with TRBD2 matching 10 bases. After removal of 6 bases from V and 0 bases from J, the junction contained 5 bases not matched to a gene. The V gene's germline CDR1 is MNHEY and CDR2 SVGEGT. The CDR3 is made up of 16 amino acids. The CDR3: CASRGLATSSYNEQFF. The CDR3 DNA sequence: TGTGCCAGCAGGGGACTAGCGACAAGCTCCTACAATGAGCAGTTCTTC.

This clonotype was recorded a few times. The J gene is TRBJ2-5, the V gene TRBV4-3, with 8 bases fitting TRBD2. Germline V CDR1 and CDR2: LGHNA, YSLEER. The CDR3 is 16 amino acids. The V segment lost 0 bases and the J segment 5 bases; nucleotides outside the gene matches: 8. CDR3 coding DNA: TGCGCCAGCAGCCAAGAGAGCGGGAGACCCTGGGAGACCCAGTACTTC. Protein product: CASSQESGRPWETQYF.

This clonotype was detected ten times or more. The chain has TRBV29-1 and TRBJ2-1; 7 positions match TRBD2. The CDR3 loop spans 13 amino acids. CDR1 and CDR2 from the germline V gene are SQVTM and ANQGSEA. The junction had 9 bases not matched to a gene; V was cut back by 7 bases and J by 6 bases. Written as DNA, the CDR3 is TGCAGCGCCCCGGGACTACCTCCCAATGAGCAGTTCTTC. Translated, it gives CSAPGLPPNEQFF.

This clonotype was observed a handful of times. The chain couples TRBV18 to TRBJ2-1; 9 bases fit TRBD1. The ends lost 2 bases at V and 6 bases at J; junction bases unmatched: 8. Per germline, CDR1 KGHSH and CDR2 LQKENI. CDR3 size: 16 residues. CDR3 region: CASSPKDRGPSNEQFF. DNA for the CDR3: TGTGCCAGCTCACCAAAGGACAGGGGCCCCAGCAATGAGCAGTTCTTC.

This clonotype was seen ten or more times. The chain employs TRBV15 and TRBJ1-2, with 7 nucleotides matching TRBD1. Germline loops: CDR1 LNHNV, CDR2 YYDKDF (reference sequence). The J segment lost 6 bases and the V segment lost 0 bases, leaving 4 bases of the junction unmatched. CDR3 length: 14 residues. The CDR3 sequence: CATSRDTTGNGYTF. As DNA, the CDR3 is TGTGCCACCAGCAGAGATACGACAGGGAATGGCTACACCTTC.

This clonotype was seen at least ten times. The J gene is TRBJ2-7, the V gene TRBV7-2; TRBD2 matches at 10 bases. The CDR3 is 16 amino acids. The V and J ends lost 2 bases and 6 bases, in that order; junction bases with no gene match: 10. Germline V gene sequence: CDR1 SGHTA, CDR2 FQGNSA. In DNA, the CDR3 is TGTGCCAGCAGCTTAAAAGGGCCCGGGACTAGCGTCGAGCAGTACTTC. It specifies CASSLKGPGTSVEQYF.

The table lists this clonotype with many counts. This chain uses TRBV28 with TRBJ1-1, with D uncertain. Germline V gene lookup returns CDR1 MDHEN and CDR2 SYDVKM. The CDR3 spans 12 residues. V was trimmed by 1 base and J by 6 bases, leaving 6 bases between them. The CDR3 coding sequence is TGTGCCAGCAGTTTATCCCCCCCTGAAGCTTTCTTT. Residues: CASSLSPPEAFF. Full variable domain (missing parts from reference TRBV28 and TRBJ1-1): DVKVTQSSRYLVKRTGEKVFLECVQDMDHENMFWYRQDPGLGLRLIYFSYDVKMKEKGDIPEGYSVSREKKERFSLILESASTNQTSMYLCASSLSPPEAFFGQGTRLTVV.

This clonotype was observed many times. The chain employs TRBV28 and TRBJ2-5; a possible D gene is TRBD2 (6 bases). V lost 6 bases and J lost 5, with 16 bases in between. This CDR3 is 14 amino acids long. Germline CDR1 MDHEN, CDR2 SYDVKM. The CDR3 region is CASSFSGGLETQYF. The CDR3 bases are TGTGCCAGCAGCTTTTCCGGGGGACTCGAGACCCAGTACTTC.

This clonotype was counted many times. The rearrangement uses TRBV24-1 and TRBJ2-3; TRBD2 aligns across 7 bases. This CDR3 has 15 residues. Trimming cost V 0 bases and J 1 base; bases outside gene matches: 0. Germline V gene sequence: CDR1 KGHDR, CDR2 SFDVKD. DNA for the CDR3: TGTGCCACCAGTGATTTGCGGGAGGGCACAGATACGCAGTATTTT. Translating gives CATSDLREGTDTQYF.

Notes on this clonotype: Given a much more abundant clone one base away, this may be a read error. The chain carries TRBV20-1 and TRBJ2-1, with 10 bases identical to TRBD2. The CDR3 totals 15 residues. Germline V lookup: CDR1 DFQATT, CDR2 SNEGSKA (reference sequence). Unmatched junction bases numbered 8, after V lost 4 bases and J lost 5 bases. The CDR3 DNA is TGCAGTGCTAACTCCGGGACTAGCGTCCACAATGAGCAGTTCTTC. It codes for CSANSGTSVHNEQFF.

There are many counts of this clonotype. The J gene is TRBJ1-3, the V gene TRBV27; TRBD1 matches 10 bases. The V segment lost 5 bases and the J segment 0 bases; nucleotides outside the gene matches: 7. CDR3 length: 17 amino acids. Per germline, CDR1 MNHEY and CDR2 SMNVEV (reference sequence). The CDR3 DNA reads TGTGCCAGCAGTCCGGGGACAGGGGACTTCTCTGGAAACACCATATATTTT. Amino acids: CASSPGTGDFSGNTIYF.

This clonotype was observed many times. In DNA form, the CDR3 reads TGCAGTGCTAGAGCCGCAAATCTCAGGGGGCATGGAAACACCATATATTTT. Its translation: CSARAANLRGHGNTIYF. The V gene is TRBV20-1, the J gene TRBJ1-3, with 8 bases matching TRBD1. V dropped 1 base and J dropped 3; count of bases not matched to a gene: 11. This CDR3 contains 17 residues. Germline CDR1 reads DFQATT; CDR2 reads SNEGSKA (reference sequence).

There are many counts of this clonotype. The chain combines TRBV29-1 with TRBJ2-1, with TRBD1 matching 8 bases. The germline V gene encodes CDR1 SQVTM and CDR2 ANQGSEA. This CDR3 has 11 residues. J lost 7 bases, V lost 6 bases, and 2 bases had no gene match. CDR3 sequence: CSVGDRNEQFF. The CDR3 DNA is TGCAGCGTGGGGGACAGGAATGAGCAGTTCTTC.

The sample holds many counts of this clonotype. The chain is built from TRBV7-9 and TRBJ2-1, with 9 positions matching TRBD2. V lost 6 bases to trimming and J lost 0 bases; unmatched junction nucleotides: 6. In germline, CDR1 is SEHNR, CDR2 FQNEAQ (reference sequence). CDR3 length: 16 residues. The CDR3 coding sequence is TGTGCCAGCAGAGGATGGCGGGAGGGCTCCTACAATGAGCAGTTCTTC. Translated: CASRGWREGSYNEQFF.

The genes are TRBV24-1 and TRBJ1-2; TRBD1 aligns across 9 bases. After removal of 3 bases from V and 8 bases from J, the junction contained 9 bases not matched to a gene. This CDR3 has 15 residues. Germline V gene data show CDR1 as KGHDR and CDR2 as SFDVKD. As DNA, the CDR3 is TGTGCCACCAGTGATCCCGGGACAGGGACGAAAGGCTACACCTTC. This gives the protein CATSDPGTGTKGYTF.